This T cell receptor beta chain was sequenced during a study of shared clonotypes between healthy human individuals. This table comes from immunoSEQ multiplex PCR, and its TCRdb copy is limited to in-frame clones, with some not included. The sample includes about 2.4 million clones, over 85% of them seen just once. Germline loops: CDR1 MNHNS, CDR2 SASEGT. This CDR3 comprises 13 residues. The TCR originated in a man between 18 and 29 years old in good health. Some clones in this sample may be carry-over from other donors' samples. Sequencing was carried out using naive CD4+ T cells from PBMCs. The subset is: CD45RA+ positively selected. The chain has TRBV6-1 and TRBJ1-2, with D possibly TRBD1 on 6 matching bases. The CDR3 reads CAVTDSPNYGYTF. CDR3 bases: TGTGCAGTGACGGACAGCCCTAACTATGGCTACACCTTC.